This TCR beta chain is from a study of blood T cell repertoires in COVID-19. Across the whole study: The origin of the acute and convalescent COVID-19 samples was the United States, Italy and Spain. Sources were T cells, B-cell-depleted T cells, or PBMCs; the material itself was cDNA or gDNA.

This clone was recorded only once. Profiled with immunoSEQ multiplex PCR; TCRdb holds only in-frame clones, not every one. The sample gives some 160,000 clones, 83% of which show up once; 1.5% is in the top ten. Germline values: CDR1 LNHDA, CDR2 SQIVND (reference sequence). J lost 0 bases, V lost 2 bases, and 5 bases had no gene match. The CDR3 totals 18 residues. The clonotype originates from a human donor in a cohort sampled during active COVID-19. Material: peripheral blood. The chain links TRBV19 to TRBJ2-1, with TRBD2 identical over 12 bases. CDR3 loop: CASSISSGRASSYNEQFF. CDR3 sequence (DNA): TGTGCCAGTAGTATATCTAGCGGGAGGGCCAGCTCCTACAATGAGCAGTTCTTC. The whole variable domain, remainder taken from reference TRBV19 and TRBJ2-1, is DGGITQSPKYLFRKEGQNVTLSCEQNLNHDAMYWYRQDPGQGLRLIYYSQIVNDFQKGDIAEGYSVSREKKESFPLTVTSAQKNPTAFYLCASSISSGRASSYNEQFFGPGTRLTVL.